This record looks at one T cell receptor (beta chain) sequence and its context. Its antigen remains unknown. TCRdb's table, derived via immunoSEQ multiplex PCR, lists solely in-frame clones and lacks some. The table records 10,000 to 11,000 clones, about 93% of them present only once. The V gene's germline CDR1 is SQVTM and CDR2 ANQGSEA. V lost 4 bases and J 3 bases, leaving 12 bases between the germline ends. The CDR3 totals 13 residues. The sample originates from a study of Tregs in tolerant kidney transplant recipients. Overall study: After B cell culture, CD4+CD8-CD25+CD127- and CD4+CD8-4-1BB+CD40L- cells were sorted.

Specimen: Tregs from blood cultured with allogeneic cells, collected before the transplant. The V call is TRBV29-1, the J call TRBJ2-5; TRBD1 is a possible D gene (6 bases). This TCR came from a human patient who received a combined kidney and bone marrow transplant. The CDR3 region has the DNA TGCAGCGTTGTAGAGCAGGGGAAAGAGACCCAGTACTTC. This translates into CSVVEQGKETQYF. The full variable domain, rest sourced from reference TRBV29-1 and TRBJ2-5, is SAVISQKPSRDICQRGTSLTIQCQVDSQVTMMFWYRQQPGQSLTLIATANQGSEATYESGFVIDKFPISRPNLTFSTLTVSNMSPEDSSIYLCSVVEQGKETQYFGPGTRLLVL.